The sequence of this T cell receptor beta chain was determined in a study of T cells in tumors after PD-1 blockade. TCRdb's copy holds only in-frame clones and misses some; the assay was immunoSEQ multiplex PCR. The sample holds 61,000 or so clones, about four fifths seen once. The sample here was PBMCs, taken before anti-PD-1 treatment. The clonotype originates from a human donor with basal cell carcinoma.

CDR3 amino acids: CASSILGRPQHF. The CDR3 DNA sequence: TGTGCCAGCAGCATTTTAGGTCGCCCCCAGCATTTT. V is TRBV5-6 and J is TRBJ1-5; D gene uncertain. Trimming cost V 4 bases and J 10 bases, with 12 bases left between them. The CDR3 is 12 amino acids. Germline V gene lookup returns CDR1 SGHDT and CDR2 YYEEEE.